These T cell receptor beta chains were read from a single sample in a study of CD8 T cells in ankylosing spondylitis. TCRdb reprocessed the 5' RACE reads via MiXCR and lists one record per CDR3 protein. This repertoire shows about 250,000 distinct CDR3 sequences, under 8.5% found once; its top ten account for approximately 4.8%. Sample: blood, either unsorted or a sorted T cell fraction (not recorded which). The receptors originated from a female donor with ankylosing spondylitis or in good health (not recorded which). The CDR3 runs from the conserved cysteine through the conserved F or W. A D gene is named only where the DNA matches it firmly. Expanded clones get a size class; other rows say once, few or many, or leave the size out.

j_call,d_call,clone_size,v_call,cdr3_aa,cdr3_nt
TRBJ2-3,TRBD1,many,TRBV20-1,CSARGQGEGDTQYF,TGCAGTGCCCGGGGACAGGGTGAGGGGGATACGCAGTATTTT
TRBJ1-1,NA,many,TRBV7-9,CASSLGGPTNTEAFF,TGTGCCAGCAGCTTAGGTGGCCCTACCAACACTGAAGCTTTCTTT
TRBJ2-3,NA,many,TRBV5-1,CASNSDRGRTDTQYF,TGCGCCAGCAACTCCGACCGGGGGAGAACAGATACGCAGTATTTT
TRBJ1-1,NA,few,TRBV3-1,CASSQGRAFTEAFF,TGTGCCAGCAGCCAGGGTAGGGCATTCACTGAAGCTTTCTTT
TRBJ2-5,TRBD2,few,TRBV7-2,CASSKGHGGGQETQYF,TGTGCCAGCAGCAAGGGGCATGGCGGGGGTCAAGAGACCCAGTACTTC
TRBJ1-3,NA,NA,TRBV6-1,CASHRGGESGNTTYF,TGTGCCAGCCATCGGGGGGGCGAATCTGGAAACACCACATATTTT
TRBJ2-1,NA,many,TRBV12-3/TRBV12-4,CASTIGGNEQFF,TGTGCCAGCACCATAGGAGGAAATGAGCAGTTCTTC
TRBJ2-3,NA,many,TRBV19,CASSWGHHRDTQYF,TGTGCCAGTAGTTGGGGGCACCATCGGGATACGCAGTATTTT
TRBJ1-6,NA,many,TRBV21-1,CASSTRPRF,TGTGCCAGCAGCACCCGTCCTCGCTTT
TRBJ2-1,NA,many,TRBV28,CASSLPLSTREQFF,TGTGCCAGCAGTTTGCCCCTCTCTACTAGGGAGCAGTTCTTC
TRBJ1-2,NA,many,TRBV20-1,CSASTGQGLYGYTF,TGCAGTGCTAGTACGGGGCAGGGTTTATATGGCTACACCTTC
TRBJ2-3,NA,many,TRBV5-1,CASSFRREDTQYF,TGCGCCAGCAGCTTTAGGAGAGAAGATACGCAGTATTTT
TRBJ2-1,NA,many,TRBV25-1,CASSGGNEQFF,TGTGCCAGCAGTGGGGGCAATGAGCAGTTCTTC
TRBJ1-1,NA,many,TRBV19,CASSIGGAAFF,TGTGCCAGTAGTATTGGAGGGGCCGCTTTCTTT
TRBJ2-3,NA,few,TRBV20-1,CSASQSWGTDTQYF,TGCAGTGCTAGCCAGTCCTGGGGCACAGATACGCAGTATTTT
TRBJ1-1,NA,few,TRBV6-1,CASSQTVGTEAFF,TGTGCCAGCAGTCAGACAGTCGGAACTGAAGCTTTCTTT
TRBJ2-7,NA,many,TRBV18,CASSPAVPGGAHNYEQYF,TGTGCCAGCTCACCAGCCGTTCCCGGCGGCGCCCATAACTACGAGCAGTACTTC
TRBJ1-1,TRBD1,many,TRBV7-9,CASERTGLGTEAFF,TGTGCCAGCGAAAGGACAGGGCTAGGGACTGAAGCTTTCTTT
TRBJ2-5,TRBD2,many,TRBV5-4,CASSSRLAGLKETQYF,TGTGCCAGCAGCTCTCGACTAGCGGGCCTTAAAGAGACCCAGTACTTC
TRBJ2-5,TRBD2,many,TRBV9,CASGGTSGTQYF,TGTGCCAGCGGGGGGACTAGCGGGACCCAGTACTTC
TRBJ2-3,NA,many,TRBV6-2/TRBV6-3,CASSYGGPLLTDTQYF,TGTGCCAGCAGTTACGGGGGCCCCCTCCTAACAGATACGCAGTATTTT
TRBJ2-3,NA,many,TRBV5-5,CASIRDRSRSPTDTQYF,TGTGCCAGCATCAGAGACAGGTCAAGGTCTCCCACAGATACGCAGTATTTT
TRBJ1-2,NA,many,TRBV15,CATSRLYGYTF,TGTGCCACCAGCAGGCTCTATGGCTACACCTTC
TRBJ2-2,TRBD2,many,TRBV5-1,CASSGLAGGDTGELFF,TGCGCCAGCAGCGGATTAGCGGGAGGGGACACCGGGGAGCTGTTTTTT
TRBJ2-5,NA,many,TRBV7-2,CASSFVEETQYF,TGTGCCAGCAGCTTTGTCGAAGAGACCCAGTACTTC
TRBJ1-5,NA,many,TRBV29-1,CSVATSNQPQHF,TGCAGCGTCGCAACTAGCAATCAGCCCCAGCATTTT
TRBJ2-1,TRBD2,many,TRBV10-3,CASQSGSSLYNEQFF,TGTGCCAGCCAAAGCGGGAGCTCCCTATACAATGAGCAGTTCTTC
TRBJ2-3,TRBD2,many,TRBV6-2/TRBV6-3,CASSYSGLAEDLANTQYF,TGTGCCAGCAGTTACTCTGGACTAGCGGAAGACCTGGCGAATACGCAGTATTTT
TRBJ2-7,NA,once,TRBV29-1,CSVRGRGVDEQYF,TGCAGCGTAAGGGGACGGGGAGTCGACGAGCAGTACTTC
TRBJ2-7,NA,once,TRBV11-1,CASSAFAGRGYEQYF,TGTGCCAGCAGCGCGTTTGCGGGACGCGGCTACGAGCAGTACTTC
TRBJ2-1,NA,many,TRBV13,CASSPSYFF,TGTGCCAGCAGCCCCTCCTACTTCTTC
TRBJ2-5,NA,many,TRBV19,CASSARGQGETQYF,TGTGCCAGTAGCGCACGGGGCCAGGGGGAGACCCAGTACTTC
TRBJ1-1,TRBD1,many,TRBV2,CASSMTGMDTEAFF,TGTGCCAGCAGTATGACAGGGATGGACACTGAAGCTTTCTTT
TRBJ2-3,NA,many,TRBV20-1,CSARGQAVDTQYF,TGCAGTGCTAGGGGGCAGGCGGTAGATACGCAGTATTTT
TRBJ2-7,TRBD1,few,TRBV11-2,CASSPGDRASEQYF,TGTGCCAGCAGCCCGGGGGACAGGGCCTCCGAGCAGTACTTC
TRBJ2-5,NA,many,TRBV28,CASSPVGDQETQYF,TGTGCCAGCAGTCCGGTTGGAGACCAAGAGACCCAGTACTTC
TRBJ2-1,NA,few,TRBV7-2,CASSLWSSRSSYNEQFF,TGTGCCAGCAGCTTATGGAGTAGCCGGAGCTCCTACAATGAGCAGTTCTTC
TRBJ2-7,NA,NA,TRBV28,CASSFGLVPNSYEQYF,TGTGCCAGCAGTTTCGGACTTGTGCCGAACTCCTACGAGCAGTACTTC
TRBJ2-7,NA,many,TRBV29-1,CSVDGGWGGSPYEQYF,TGCAGCGTTGATGGGGGCTGGGGGGGAAGCCCCTACGAGCAGTACTTC
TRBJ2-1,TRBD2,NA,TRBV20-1,CCAQKGGRALVRNEQFF,TGCTGTGCTCAAAAAGGCGGGAGGGCCCTGGTTAGAAATGAGCAGTTCTTC
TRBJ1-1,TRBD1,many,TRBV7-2,CASSLNPGGNTEAFF,TGTGCCAGCAGCTTAAATCCAGGGGGCAACACTGAAGCTTTCTTT